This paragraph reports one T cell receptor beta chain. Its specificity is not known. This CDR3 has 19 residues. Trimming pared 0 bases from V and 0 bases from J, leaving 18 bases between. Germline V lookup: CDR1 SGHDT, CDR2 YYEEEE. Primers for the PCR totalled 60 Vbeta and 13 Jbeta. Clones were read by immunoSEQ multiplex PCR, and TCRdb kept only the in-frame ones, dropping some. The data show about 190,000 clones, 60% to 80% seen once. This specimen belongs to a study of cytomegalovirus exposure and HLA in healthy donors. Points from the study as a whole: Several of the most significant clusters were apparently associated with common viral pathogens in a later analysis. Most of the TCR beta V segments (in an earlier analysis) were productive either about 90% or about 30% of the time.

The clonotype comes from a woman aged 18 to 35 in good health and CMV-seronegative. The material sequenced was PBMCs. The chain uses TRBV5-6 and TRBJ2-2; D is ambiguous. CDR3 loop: CASSLDSRKPIANTGELFF. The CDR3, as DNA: TGTGCCAGCAGCTTGGATTCCAGGAAACCTATCGCGAACACCGGGGAGCTGTTTTTT.